What follows are 28 T cell receptor beta chains derived from one specimen sequenced in a study of cytomegalovirus exposure and HLA in healthy donors (dated by TCRdb to 2016 to 2017). The library relied on the immunoSEQ multiplex PCR assay. A mixture of 60 forward primers for TCR Vbeta segments and 13 reverse primers for TCR Jbeta segments was used in the multiplex PCR. The clones in this table, taken by TCRdb from immuneACCESS, are in-frame only. Not every clone is retained; where verified, under half of the shortfall comes from an unresolved V gene, and the cause of the rest is unknown. A total of about 200,000 clones appear in this sample, roughly four fifths of them only once. The top ten clones comprise 1.5% to 2% of the sample. Sequenced material: PBMCs. The source of these receptors is a woman between 18 and 30 years old in good health and CMV-seronegative.

To note about this clone: The junction shows a germline mismatch at one end, possibly a read error. The chain's CDR3 is CAGSHAGENIQYF. The CDR3 nucleotides read TGTGCCGGCAGCCATGCGGGAGAAAACATTCAGTACTTC. The V and J genes are TRBV9 and TRBJ2-4; 7 nucleotides line up with TRBD2. Germline CDR1 SGDLS, CDR2 YYNGEE. The CDR3 extends over 13 amino acids.

The chain joins TRBV11-2 to TRBJ2-7; D not certain. This CDR3 has 12 residues. Germline CDR1 is SGHAT and CDR2 is FQNNGV. V shed 5 bases and J shed 3 bases, with 8 bases lying between them. DNA of the CDR3: TGTGCCAGCAGCGTCCTGAGCTACGAGCAGTACTTC. It yields the protein CASSVLSYEQYF. The full variable domain, its missing parts supplied by reference TRBV11-2 and TRBJ2-7, is EAGVAQSPRYKIIEKRQSVAFWCNPISGHATLYWYQQILGQGPKLLIQFQNNGVVDDSQLPKDRFSAERLKGVDSTLKIQPAKLEDSAVYLCASSVLSYEQYFGPGTRLTVT.

The V call is TRBV29-1, the J call TRBJ1-1; D perhaps matches TRBD1 (6 bases). CDR3 length equals 13 residues. V was clipped by 6 bases and J by 0 bases, with 11 bases between them. Germline CDR1 SQVTM, CDR2 ANQGSEA. CDR3 protein: CSVRQVMNTEAFF. The CDR3 DNA reads TGCAGCGTCCGACAGGTCATGAACACTGAAGCTTTCTTT.

The rearrangement links TRBV18 to TRBJ2-7, with 7 bases aligning to TRBD1. With V trimmed by 3 bases and J by 2 bases, 4 bases remained unmatched. The CDR3 has 14 amino acids. Looked up from germline, CDR1 is KGHSH and CDR2 is LQKENI. The CDR3 loop reads CASSPYGQAYEQYF. Written as DNA, the CDR3 is TGTGCCAGCTCACCCTACGGACAGGCCTACGAGCAGTACTTC. Full variable domain (remainder filled in from reference TRBV18 and TRBJ2-7): NAGVMQNPRHLVRRRGQEARLRCSPMKGHSHVYWYRQLPEEGLKFMVYLQKENIIDESGMPKERFSAEFPKEGPSILRIQQVVRGDSAAYFCASSPYGQAYEQYFGPGTRLTVT.

This chain uses TRBV4-2 with TRBJ1-2; no clear D. V gave up 2 bases and J gave up 1 base, with 11 bases separating them. The CDR3 has 15 amino acids. Germline V gives CDR1 LGHNA, CDR2 YNFKEQ. CDR3 DNA sequence: TGTGCCAGCAGCCAACTGTCCGGGGTTAACTATGGCTACACCTTC. It yields the protein CASSQLSGVNYGYTF.

V and J are TRBV6-1 and TRBJ1-2, with a weak D call TRBD1 (5 bases). The CDR3 is made up of 14 amino acids. Per germline, CDR1 MNHNS and CDR2 SASEGT. V lost 4 bases and J 2 bases, leaving 11 bases between the germline ends. For the CDR3, the DNA is TGTGCCAGCAGTGCCCGACAGCGAAACTATGGCTACACCTTC. It encodes CASSARQRNYGYTF.

This clone is a singleton in its sample. This sequence joins TRBV9 and TRBJ2-7; 7 bases are a match to TRBD1. Germline V lookup: CDR1 SGDLS, CDR2 YYNGEE. The CDR3 is 17 amino acids. With 3 bases clipped from V and 2 bases from J, the junction kept 14 bases outside the gene matches. The CDR3: CASSEARTGLLPYEQYF. CDR3 nucleotide sequence: TGTGCCAGCAGCGAAGCAAGGACAGGCTTGCTGCCCTACGAGCAGTACTTC. Full variable domain (outside the CDR3, taken from reference TRBV9 and TRBJ2-7): DSGVTQTPKHLITATGQRVTLRCSPRSGDLSVYWYQQSLDQGLQFLIQYYNGEERAKGNILERFSAQQFPDLHSELNLSSLELGDSALYFCASSEARTGLLPYEQYFGPGTRLTVT.

This chain links TRBV11-3 with TRBJ2-5; 7 bases fit TRBD2. The CDR3 is made up of 15 amino acids. Trimming removed 2 bases from V and 2 bases from J; junction bases left unmatched: 5. The germline CDR1 and CDR2 sequences are SGHNT and YENEEA. The CDR3 here is CASSLRAGAQETQYF. CDR3 nucleotides: TGTGCCAGCAGCTTAAGGGCGGGAGCACAAGAGACCCAGTACTTC.

This clone was recorded at least ten times. The chain joins TRBV27 to TRBJ1-2; D gene ambiguous. With 6 bases removed from V and 3 bases from J, the gap between germline ends came to 14 bases. This CDR3 is built from 14 residues. CDR1 and CDR2 from the germline V gene are MNHEY and SMNVEV (reference sequence). The CDR3 is CASSSGFPYYGYTF. The CDR3 nucleotides read TGTGCCAGCAGCTCAGGATTCCCCTACTATGGCTACACCTTC.

V and J are TRBV30 and TRBJ2-5; TRBD2 is a possible D gene (7 bases). The last part of the DNA fits TRBJ2-7 better; the J call may be wrong. This CDR3 has 16 residues. Per the germline V gene, CDR1 is GTSNPN and CDR2 is SVGIG (reference sequence). CDR3 in amino acids: CAWVPYANREGYEQYF. Here the CDR3 DNA reads TGTGCCTGGGTTCCGTACGCGAACAGGGAGGGATACGAGCAGTACTTC.

DNA for the CDR3: TGTGCCAGCAGCTTAGCGGACAGGAGCAATCAGCCCCAGCATTTT. Residues: CASSLADRSNQPQHF. J is TRBJ1-5 and V is TRBV7-8, with 7 bases fitting TRBD1. Losses at the gene ends were 0 bases for V and 1 base for J; bases not matched to a gene: 0. Germline CDR1 and CDR2: SGHVS and FQNEAQ. CDR3 length equals 15 residues.

The chain has TRBV7-9 and TRBJ2-5, with D possibly TRBD1 on 6 matching bases. CDR1 SEHNR and CDR2 FQNEAQ come from the germline V gene (reference sequence). Trimming took 2 bases from V and 2 from J, leaving 12 bases between them. The CDR3 spans 15 residues. CDR3 residues: CASSLIRDKQETQYF. CDR3 nucleotides: TGTGCCAGCAGCTTAATCCGGGACAAGCAAGAGACCCAGTACTTC.

The chain has TRBV4-1 and TRBJ2-1, with TRBD2 matching 12 bases. This CDR3 is 14 amino acids long. The germline V gene encodes CDR1 MGHRA and CDR2 YSYEKL. V shed 6 bases and J 9 bases; nucleotides not matched to a gene: 6. The CDR3 protein is CASRLAGGNGEQFF. The CDR3 region has the DNA TGCGCCAGCAGGCTAGCGGGAGGGAATGGTGAGCAGTTCTTC.

The CDR3 DNA follows: TGTGCCAGCAGCTTAGACCGGGGTCACGAGCAGTACGTC. As protein: CASSLDRGHEQYV. The gene calls are TRBV13 and TRBJ2-7, with D perhaps matching TRBD2 (5 bases). This CDR3 comprises 13 residues. The V gene lost 1 base and the J gene lost 5 bases, with 9 bases spanning the gap. Germline assignment: CDR1 PRHDT and CDR2 FYEKMQ (reference sequence).

The chain uses TRBV6-5 and TRBJ2-2, with 8 bases matching TRBD1. Unmatched junction bases numbered 5, after V lost 6 bases and J lost 5 bases. This CDR3 comprises 14 residues. Germline V CDR1 and CDR2: MNHEY, SVGAGI. The CDR3 nucleotides are TGTGCCAGCAGCTGGGACAGGCAGACCGGGGAGCTGTTTTTT. Translation: CASSWDRQTGELFF.

This chain joins TRBV7-2 and TRBJ2-3, with 14 nucleotides matching TRBD2. Germline V CDR1 and CDR2: SGHTA, FQGNSA. The ends lost 5 bases at V and 0 bases at J; junction bases unmatched: 7. This CDR3 spans 18 amino acids. The CDR3 nucleotides read TGTGCCAGCAGCCTTCGGACTAGCGGGGGGATTAGCACAGATACGCAGTATTTT. Residues: CASSLRTSGGISTDTQYF.

This chain joins TRBV7-2 and TRBJ2-7; TRBD2 might be the D (6 bases). The germline V gene has CDR1 SGHTA and CDR2 FQGNSA. Trimming left V 5 bases short and J 3 bases short, with 17 bases between. This CDR3 has 15 residues. CDR3 loop: CASSTGMGGGYEQYF. CDR3 nucleotides: TGTGCCAGCAGCACCGGGATGGGGGGAGGCTACGAGCAGTACTTC.

This sequence joins TRBV18 and TRBJ2-1, with 11 bases matching TRBD1. The CDR3 contains 15 residues. CDR1 and CDR2 from the germline V gene are KGHSH and LQKENI. V shed 6 bases, J shed 2 bases, and the junction held 3 bases outside the gene matches. The CDR3 reads CASSRDRGAYNEQFF. The CDR3 coding sequence is TGTGCCAGCTCTCGGGACAGGGGGGCCTACAATGAGCAGTTCTTC.

A single count supports this clone. This rearrangement joins TRBV9 to TRBJ2-4, with TRBD1 matching over 7 bases. The J segment lost 0 bases and the V segment lost 3 bases, leaving 3 bases of the junction unmatched. CDR3 length: 15 residues. Germline V gene lookup returns CDR1 SGDLS and CDR2 YYNGEE. CDR3 sequence: CASSAGQLAKNIQYF. CDR3 nucleotides: TGTGCCAGCAGCGCGGGACAGCTAGCCAAAAACATTCAGTACTTC.

The rearrangement joins TRBV28 to TRBJ1-2, with 12 nucleotides matching TRBD1. Trimming removed 1 base from V and 3 bases from J; junction bases left unmatched: 9. Germline V lookup: CDR1 MDHEN, CDR2 SYDVKM. This CDR3 region has 18 residues. The CDR3 here is CASSLFGLGDRGHYGYTF. CDR3 coding DNA: TGTGCCAGCAGTTTATTTGGTTTGGGGGACAGGGGGCACTATGGCTACACCTTC.

The chain combines TRBV5-6 with TRBJ2-5, with D tentatively TRBD2 (5 bases). This CDR3 spans 14 amino acids. Trimming removed 0 bases at V and 3 bases at J, with 9 bases between. Germline V gene data show CDR1 as SGHDT and CDR2 as YYEEEE. The CDR3 reads CASSLARAEETQYF. The CDR3 DNA reads TGTGCCAGCAGCTTGGCACGAGCGGAAGAGACCCAGTACTTC.

This clone has a single count. J is TRBJ2-3 and V is TRBV7-6; the match to TRBD2 covers 13 bases. V shed 1 base, J shed 0 bases, and the junction held 4 bases outside the gene matches. CDR3 length equals 18 residues. Germline lookup yields CDR1 SGHVS and CDR2 FNYEAQ. The CDR3 coding sequence is TGTGCCAGCAGCTTAGATAGGACTAGCGGGAGTAGCACAGATACGCAGTATTTT. This gives the protein CASSLDRTSGSSTDTQYF.

In this sample, this clone turned up once. V gene TRBV10-2 combines with J gene TRBJ2-1; D not certain. The CDR3 contains 12 residues. V lost 3 bases and J lost 7, with 7 bases in between. Germline V gene sequence: CDR1 WSHSY, CDR2 SAAADI. DNA for the CDR3: TGCGCCAGCAGTGATTTTGAGAATGAGCAGTTCTTC. The encoded protein is CASSDFENEQFF.

This clone appeared once. This chain connects TRBV11-2 to TRBJ2-1; 9 nucleotides agree with TRBD2. CDR3 length: 17 amino acids. CDR1 is SGHAT, CDR2 FQNNGV, per germline. V gave up 3 bases and J gave up 1 base; unmatched junction bases: 7. The CDR3 here is CASSFRLAGISYNEQFF. The CDR3 DNA sequence: TGTGCCAGCAGCTTCAGGCTAGCGGGGATTTCCTACAATGAGCAGTTCTTC.

This chain connects TRBV29-1 to TRBJ1-1, with D perhaps matching TRBD1 (5 bases). Germline V CDR1 and CDR2: SQVTM, ANQGSEA. CDR3 length equals 11 residues. V gave up 6 bases and J gave up 5 bases, with 10 bases separating them. Written as DNA, the CDR3 is TGCAGCGTGGGGGGTGATACTGAAGCTTTCTTT. Translated, it gives CSVGGDTEAFF.

V and J are TRBV28 and TRBJ2-7, with a tentative D call TRBD2 (5 bases). Germline assignment: CDR1 MDHEN and CDR2 SYDVKM. V lost 4 bases, J lost 5 bases, and 21 bases lay in between. This CDR3 has 16 amino acids. The CDR3, as DNA: TGTGCCAGCAGTTCCCGTTTAAGAACAGCGGTCAACGAGCAGTACTTC. Protein product: CASSSRLRTAVNEQYF.

This chain uses TRBV6-5 with TRBJ2-3; 11 bases are shared with TRBD2. Trimming at V came to 6 bases and at J to 1 base, leaving 3 bases not matched to a gene. The CDR3 runs 15 residues. Germline V gene lookup returns CDR1 MNHEY and CDR2 SVGAGI. The CDR3 reads CASRPLAGGTDTQYF. The CDR3 nucleotides read TGTGCCAGCAGGCCACTAGCGGGAGGCACAGATACGCAGTATTTT.

The chain joins TRBV7-9 to TRBJ2-3; D is unclear. CDR3 length: 15 residues. In germline, CDR1 is SEHNR, CDR2 FQNEAQ (reference sequence). V lost 5 bases and J 2 bases, leaving 14 bases between the germline ends. CDR3 DNA sequence: TGTGCCAGCAGCCACCCCACCCGGTACACAGATACGCAGTATTTT. Translated, it gives CASSHPTRYTDTQYF.